The source of this T cell receptor beta chain is a study of blood T cell repertoires in COVID-19. The CDR3 spans 16 residues. Germline CDR1 LGHDT, CDR2 YNNKEL (reference sequence). Unmatched junction bases numbered 5, after V lost 4 bases and J lost 1 base. The data were produced by immunoSEQ multiplex PCR, yet TCRdb's version contains in-frame clones alone and is incomplete. The sample lists approximately 230,000 clones, over 75% occurring once. The sequencing sample was made of PBMCs or T cells enriched from blood (not recorded which). This clonotype was obtained from a man in his forties who had recovered from COVID-19. The chain recombines TRBV3-1 (or the pseudogene TRBV3-2) with TRBJ2-2, with 8 positions matching TRBD2. DNA of the CDR3: TGTGCCAGCAGCCCCCCGACTAGCGAGAACACCGGGGAGCTGTTTTTT. Translated, it gives CASSPPTSENTGELFF.